Listed below are T cell receptor beta chains from one sample, sequenced in a study of T cell changes during pregnancy in multiple sclerosis. Only in-frame clones appear in the TCRdb table, and some are missing; sequencing was by immunoSEQ multiplex PCR. Of some 95,000 clones detected, 85% to 95% appear once; the ten largest clones hold about 2.7%. Material: peripheral blood, obtained in the first trimester of pregnancy. The source of these receptors is a female donor with multiple sclerosis, enrolled in a pregnancy study. Each CDR3 is given with its conserved first and last residue. A D gene is named only where the DNA matches it firmly. Only some rows state a clone size, as once, few, many or a class for expanded clones.

size: .; V: TRBV28; D: .; J: TRBJ1-1; CDR3: CASIAQGVGLTEAFF; DNA: TGTGCCAGCATCGCCCAGGGTGTAGGGCTCACTGAAGCTTTCTTT
size: .; V: TRBV28; D: .; J: TRBJ1-4; CDR3: CASSSNGVTNEKLFF; DNA: TGTGCCAGCAGTTCTAACGGAGTCACTAATGAAAAACTGTTTTTT
size: .; V: TRBV19; D: TRBD2; J: TRBJ2-3; CDR3: CASSLAGGLRTDTQYF; DNA: TGTGCCAGTAGCTTAGCGGGAGGGCTACGCACAGATACGCAGTATTTT
size: .; V: TRBV7-2; D: .; J: TRBJ2-5; CDR3: CASSLVRGLSQETQYF; DNA: TGTGCCAGCAGCTTAGTGCGAGGGCTAAGCCAAGAGACCCAGTACTTC
size: .; V: TRBV5-1; D: .; J: TRBJ1-2; CDR3: CASSLLGGNGYTF; DNA: TGCGCCAGCAGCTTGTTGGGGGGTAACGGCTACACCTTC
size: .; V: TRBV5-4; D: TRBD1; J: TRBJ2-7; CDR3: CASSRPGQKYYEQYF; DNA: TGTGCCAGCAGCCGACCGGGACAGAAATACTACGAGCAGTACTTC
size: .; V: TRBV7-7; D: .; J: TRBJ2-5; CDR3: CASTGGMGETQYF; DNA: TGTGCTAGCACGGGGGGCATGGGGGAGACCCAGTACTTC
size: .; V: TRBV28; D: .; J: TRBJ1-2; CDR3: CASTLGSGYTF; DNA: TGTGCCAGCACCTTGGGGAGTGGCTACACCTTC
size: .; V: TRBV18; D: TRBD1; J: TRBJ2-7; CDR3: CASSPDREEGEQYF; DNA: TGTGCCAGCTCACCGGACAGGGAAGAGGGCGAGCAGTACTTC
size: .; V: TRBV6-6; D: TRBD2; J: TRBJ2-3; CDR3: CASSQGRETDTQYF; DNA: TGTGCCAGCAGCCAAGGGCGGGAGACAGATACGCAGTATTTT
size: .; V: TRBV29-1; D: .; J: TRBJ2-3; CDR3: CSVDLQPWDTQYF; DNA: TGCAGCGTTGATTTACAGCCATGGGATACGCAGTATTTT
size: .; V: TRBV30; D: .; J: TRBJ2-2; CDR3: CAYSGVGTGELFF; DNA: TGTGCCTATTCAGGGGTCGGGACCGGGGAGCTGTTTTTT
size: .; V: TRBV7-9; D: .; J: TRBJ1-2; CDR3: CASSPSGGLEYGYTF; DNA: TGTGCCAGCAGCCCCTCGGGGGGACTGGAATATGGCTACACCTTC
size: few; V: TRBV6-1; D: TRBD2; J: TRBJ2-2; CDR3: CASSEARSGRRPGELFF; DNA: TGTGCCAGCAGTGAAGCGCGTAGCGGGAGGAGACCCGGGGAGCTGTTTTTT
size: .; V: TRBV4-1; D: .; J: TRBJ1-1; CDR3: CASSQPLTEAFF; DNA: TGCGCCAGCAGCCAACCCCTCACTGAAGCTTTCTTT
size: .; V: TRBV7-7; D: TRBD1; J: TRBJ2-4; CDR3: CASSRRTGLRVYKNIQYF; DNA: TGTGCTAGCAGTCGACGGACAGGGCTTCGGGTGTACAAAAACATTCAGTACTTC
size: .; V: TRBV9; D: .; J: TRBJ2-3; CDR3: CASSVAVTDTQYF; DNA: TGTGCCAGCAGCGTGGCTGTCACAGATACGCAGTATTTT
size: .; V: TRBV6-5; D: .; J: TRBJ2-1; CDR3: CASRGIQRYNEQFF; DNA: TGTGCCAGCAGGGGCATCCAGCGGTACAATGAGCAGTTCTTC
size: .; V: TRBV29-1; D: TRBD2; J: TRBJ2-1; CDR3: CSTKSGINEQFF; DNA: TGCAGCACGAAGAGCGGGATTAATGAGCAGTTCTTC
size: .; V: TRBV7-9; D: TRBD1; J: TRBJ1-3; CDR3: CASSLWGQGAGNTIYF; DNA: TGTGCCAGCAGCTTATGGGGACAGGGAGCTGGAAACACCATATATTTT
size: .; V: TRBV19; D: TRBD1; J: TRBJ2-7; CDR3: CASSRTGVGDYEQYF; DNA: TGTGCCAGTAGCAGAACAGGGGTAGGGGACTACGAGCAGTACTTC
size: .; V: TRBV4-1; D: .; J: TRBJ2-7; CDR3: CASSQARPPDEQYF; DNA: TGCGCCAGCAGCCAAGCGCGCCCGCCGGACGAGCAGTACTTC
size: .; V: TRBV14; D: TRBD2; J: TRBJ2-1; CDR3: CASSQDLGGAGGLLFF; DNA: TGTGCCAGCAGCCAAGATCTGGGCGGAGCGGGAGGGTTACTGTTCTTC
size: .; V: TRBV6-5; D: TRBD2; J: TRBJ2-7; CDR3: CASATSGIYEQYF; DNA: TGTGCCAGCGCAACTAGCGGGATATACGAGCAGTACTTC
size: few; V: TRBV27; D: .; J: TRBJ1-2; CDR3: CASSLLPDRRDYGYTF; DNA: TGTGCCAGCAGTTTACTCCCTGACAGGAGAGACTATGGCTACACCTTC
size: .; V: TRBV9; D: TRBD2; J: TRBJ2-1; CDR3: CASSVGISGSYNEQFF; DNA: TGTGCCAGCAGCGTAGGGATTAGCGGGAGTTACAATGAGCAGTTCTTC
size: once; V: TRBV5-1; D: .; J: TRBJ1-2; CDR3: CASSLSPDYGYTF; DNA: TGCGCCAGCAGCTTATCTCCAGATTATGGCTACACCTTC
size: once; V: TRBV4-2; D: TRBD2; J: TRBJ2-5; CDR3: CASSQAGTSGRVGYQETQYF; DNA: TGTGCCAGCAGCCAAGCCGGGACTAGCGGGAGGGTTGGGTATCAAGAGACCCAGTACTTC
size: .; V: TRBV7-8; D: TRBD1; J: TRBJ2-7; CDR3: CASSLQDRVLYSYEQYF; DNA: TGTGCCAGCAGCTTACAGGACAGGGTTTTATACTCCTACGAGCAGTACTTC
size: once; V: TRBV5-1; D: .; J: TRBJ1-4; CDR3: CASSLLPQGTNEKLFF; DNA: TGCGCCAGCAGCCTGTTACCACAGGGTACTAATGAAAAACTGTTTTTT
size: .; V: TRBV29-1; D: .; J: TRBJ2-5; CDR3: CSVTRVQETQYF; DNA: TGCAGCGTTACCCGAGTCCAAGAGACCCAGTACTTC
size: .; V: TRBV11-3; D: TRBD1; J: TRBJ2-3; CDR3: CASSLGQGTYTDTQYF; DNA: TGTGCCAGCAGCTTGGGACAGGGGACGTACACAGATACGCAGTATTTT
size: .; V: TRBV7-8; D: TRBD2; J: TRBJ2-7; CDR3: CASSLVGSGNEQYF; DNA: TGTGCCAGCAGCTTAGTGGGTAGCGGGAACGAGCAGTACTTC
size: .; V: TRBV29-1; D: .; J: TRBJ1-2; CDR3: CSVGSGDYGYTF; DNA: TGCAGCGTTGGCTCGGGGGACTATGGCTACACCTTC
size: .; V: TRBV5-1; D: .; J: TRBJ2-1; CDR3: CASSSGISYNEQFF; DNA: TGCGCCAGCAGTTCCGGGATCTCCTACAATGAGCAGTTCTTC
size: .; V: TRBV9; D: .; J: TRBJ2-2; CDR3: CASSEGRTGELFF; DNA: TGTGCCAGCAGCGAGGGGCGCACCGGGGAGCTGTTTTTT
size: .; V: TRBV29-1; D: TRBD2; J: TRBJ2-7; CDR3: CSVEFREALSYEQYF; DNA: TGCAGCGTCGAATTTCGGGAGGCCCTCTCCTACGAGCAGTACTTC
size: once; V: TRBV11-2; D: .; J: TRBJ2-4; CDR3: CASSLDSAGGNIQYF; DNA: TGTGCCAGCAGCTTAGATAGCGCCGGCGGGAACATTCAGTACTTC
size: .; V: TRBV7-8; D: TRBD2; J: TRBJ2-1; CDR3: CASSLVITIAGHNEQFF; DNA: TGTGCCAGCAGCTTAGTAATTACTATAGCGGGTCACAATGAGCAGTTCTTC
size: .; V: TRBV29-1; D: .; J: TRBJ2-5; CDR3: CSVADRVGGETQYF; DNA: TGCAGCGTTGCCGACAGGGTGGGGGGAGAGACCCAGTACTTC
size: .; V: TRBV27; D: .; J: TRBJ2-7; CDR3: CASSFGRAYEQYF; DNA: TGTGCCAGCAGTTTCGGCAGGGCCTACGAGCAGTACTTC
size: once; V: TRBV6-1; D: .; J: TRBJ1-1; CDR3: CASSEDFRGTEAFF; DNA: TGTGCCAGCAGTGAGGACTTCCGGGGCACTGAAGCTTTCTTT
size: .; V: TRBV9; D: .; J: TRBJ1-1; CDR3: CASTLDGREAFF; DNA: TGTGCCAGCACCTTAGACGGGAGGGAAGCTTTCTTT
size: .; V: TRBV9; D: TRBD2; J: TRBJ2-1; CDR3: CASSIAGGPRNEQFF; DNA: TGTGCCAGCAGTATCGCGGGAGGGCCAAGGAATGAGCAGTTCTTC
size: .; V: TRBV6-6; D: .; J: TRBJ2-1; CDR3: CASRDSYNEQFF; DNA: TGTGCCAGCAGGGACAGCTACAATGAGCAGTTCTTC
size: .; V: TRBV13; D: .; J: TRBJ1-4; CDR3: CASSTAGLGEKLFF; DNA: TGTGCCAGCAGCACGGCAGGGTTGGGCGAAAAACTGTTTTTT
size: .; V: TRBV29-1; D: .; J: TRBJ1-5; CDR3: CSVVDRGSEIRHF; DNA: TGCAGCGTTGTAGATAGGGGCTCAGAAATTAGGCATTTT
size: once; V: TRBV9; D: .; J: TRBJ2-7; CDR3: CASSRGAANPYEQYF; DNA: TGTGCCAGCAGCCGTGGGGCAGCCAATCCCTACGAGCAGTACTTC
size: .; V: TRBV25-1; D: .; J: TRBJ2-1; CDR3: CASSEYGLPFEQFF; DNA: TGTGCCAGCAGTGAATATGGGCTCCCCTTCGAGCAGTTCTTC
size: few; V: TRBV30; D: .; J: TRBJ2-2; CDR3: CAWTGRDTGELFF; DNA: TGTGCCTGGACCGGCAGGGACACCGGGGAGCTGTTTTTT
size: many; V: TRBV5-4; D: .; J: TRBJ2-2; CDR3: CASSLYGGELFF; DNA: TGTGCCAGCAGCTTATACGGCGGGGAGCTGTTTTTT
size: .; V: TRBV19; D: .; J: TRBJ1-5; CDR3: CASSNTGFNQPQHF; DNA: TGTGCCAGTAGTAATACAGGGTTCAATCAGCCCCAGCATTTT
size: once; V: TRBV6-6; D: .; J: TRBJ2-7; CDR3: CASSFLASEQYF; DNA: TGTGCCAGCAGTTTCCTAGCTAGCGAGCAGTACTTC